The rows below give T cell receptor beta chains drawn from one sample of a study of cytomegalovirus exposure and HLA in healthy donors. Generated by immunoSEQ multiplex PCR, the TCRdb table keeps only in-frame clones and is missing some. Counted here are 150,000 to 200,000 clones, about 85% occurring once; the ten biggest clones make up roughly 1.5%. The sequenced material came from PBMCs. The source of these receptors is a woman aged 45-59 years in good health and CMV-seronegative. The CDR3 runs from the conserved cysteine through the conserved F or W. A D gene is named only where the DNA matches it firmly. Not all rows give a size; the values are once, few, many and, for expanded clones, a class.

d_call clone_size j_call v_call cdr3_aa cdr3_nt
- - TRBJ1-5 TRBV7-9 CASSLARDQPQHF TGTGCCAGCAGCTTAGCGAGGGATCAGCCCCAGCATTTT
TRBD1 few TRBJ1-5 TRBV6-5 CASRKQGGSNQPQHF TGTGCCAGCAGAAAACAGGGGGGGAGCAATCAGCCCCAGCATTTT
TRBD1 - TRBJ2-5 TRBV5-1 CASSLTGQGSYQETQYF TGCGCCAGCAGCTTGACCGGACAGGGGAGCTACCAAGAGACCCAGTACTTC
- few TRBJ1-2 TRBV29-1 CSVEPGIYTF TGCAGCGTTGAACCAGGTATCTACACCTTC
TRBD1 - TRBJ2-7 TRBV4-1 CASSFRDRGYEQYF TGCGCCAGCAGCTTCCGGGACAGGGGCTACGAGCAGTACTTC
TRBD1 - TRBJ1-1 TRBV4-2 CASSYRDRLNTEAFF TGTGCCAGCAGTTATCGGGACAGGCTGAACACTGAAGCTTTCTTT
TRBD1 - TRBJ2-1 TRBV6-6 CASSQGQVWYPNEQFF TGTGCCAGCAGTCAGGGACAGGTTTGGTACCCTAATGAGCAGTTCTTC
TRBD1 - TRBJ1-2 TRBV6-1 CASGKQGGYGYTF TGTGCCAGCGGCAAACAGGGGGGATATGGCTACACCTTC
TRBD1 - TRBJ1-1 TRBV28 CASSLLGGSEAFF TGTGCCAGCAGTTTATTAGGGGGCTCTGAAGCTTTCTTT
TRBD1 - TRBJ1-6 TRBV7-8 CASSPGLTGYNSPLHF TGTGCCAGCAGCCCGGGATTGACAGGGTACAATTCACCCCTCCACTTT
- - TRBJ1-2 TRBV5-4 CASSLRWGKSSLRGYTF TGTGCCAGCAGCTTGAGGTGGGGCAAAAGCTCGCTAAGGGGCTACACCTTC
- - TRBJ1-1 TRBV2 CAETAGYTEAFF TGTGCCGAGACTGCAGGGTACACTGAAGCTTTCTTT
- - TRBJ1-2 TRBV29-1 CSVERGGERYGYTF TGCAGCGTTGAGAGGGGAGGGGAACGCTATGGCTACACCTTC